The sequence of this TCR beta chain was determined in a study of T cells expressing NK-cell markers. About the study: The sequencing cohort of eight donors included seven HCMV-seropositive individuals and one seronegative individual. Study-wide findings and caveats: Among CD8+ T cells from over 5 donors, dominant NKG2C+ clonotypes accounted for roughly 1.0-7.0%. There were several donors in whom these clonotypes also led the CD3+CD56-NKG2C+ fraction.

In generating TCR beta cDNA, 5'RACE template switching with UMIs was used. TCRdb reprocessed the 5' RACE reads, keeping one entry per CDR3 protein, no DNA. The sample has some 500,000 distinct CDR3 sequences. This CDR3 spans 15 amino acids. Germline loops: CDR1 LNHNV, CDR2 YYDKDF (reference sequence). As for this clonotype: The antigen remains undetermined.

The sequencing input was blood T cells: a sorted CD56 or NKG2C T cell subset, CD4+ or CD8+ T cells, or bulk PBMC T cells (not recorded which). This TCR was sampled from a woman aged 45 to 65 in good health. The chain joins TRBV15 to TRBJ2-3; TCRdb's D call, TRBD1, is unchecked because there is no DNA. CDR3 amino acids: CATSGAGRSTDTQYF.